Below, one TCR beta chain is given with its context. As processed by the authors: Quantification of nucleated cells was approximated via reference gene primer amplification. The repertoire was sequenced with immunoSEQ multiplex PCR; TCRdb's copy has only in-frame clones and lacks some. Clone size and the V and J calls come from that table; the DNA yielded D and trimming. The table has about 170,000 clones, around 89% seen once; the top ten hold about 0.8%. This sample is part of a study of blood T cell repertoires in COVID-19. Study summary: The samples span acute and convalescent COVID-19 from the United States, Italy and Spain. T cells, B-cell-depleted T cells, or PBMCs provided the cDNA or gDNA that served as material.

Trimming cost V 6 bases and J 9 bases; bases outside gene matches: 8. The length of the CDR3 is 13 residues. The germline V gene has CDR1 MNHEY and CDR2 SVGAGI. Each recovered donor of Cohort 3 presented with two negative PCRs, clearance, or symptom resolution. Material for sequencing was PBMCs or T cells enriched from blood (not recorded which). This chain joins TRBV6-5 and TRBJ2-1; TRBD1 matches 7 bases. This TCR was sampled from a woman aged 18-29 years who had recovered from COVID-19. The DNA of the CDR3 is TGTGCCAGCAGCTCGAGACAGGGCGTTGAGCAGTTCTTC. The encoded protein is CASSSRQGVEQFF.